This T cell receptor (beta chain) was captured by sequencing in a study of T-cell reconstitution after alpha-beta-depleted transplantation in children (TCRdb year 2016). Regarding the research as a whole: The study quantitatively tracked T-cell immune reconstitution after TCRalphabeta/CD19-depleted allogeneic hematopoietic cell transplantation in children using TCR repertoire profiling.

Libraries were built with PCR. Sequenced using an Illumina HiSeq 2500. TCR libraries were prepared with molecular barcoding, using unique molecular identifiers to normalize TCRbeta repertoire quantification. The public reads were quality trimmed at Q25 with fastp and then assembled into clones with MiXCR by TCRdb, keeping productive beta chains. Duplicate CDR3 protein sequences are folded into a single record with the most common DNA and genes. The table for this sample lists under 350,000 distinct CDR3 sequences; approximately 9.6% of them were counted only once. The biggest ten clones account for roughly a tenth of the sample. This clonotype was observed at least ten times. Its cognate antigen has yet to be identified. Relative to the germline gene, one junction end is altered; a read error may explain this. Per the germline V gene, SGHRS is the CDR1 and YFSETQ is the CDR2. From the cysteine through the phenylalanine, the CDR3 covers 13 amino acids. Kept here is only the CDR3 DNA, which spans 39 bases and is read in frame from base 1.

This receptor was identified in a human donor who donated a stem cell graft to a child with SCID. The rearrangement combines TRBV5-1 with TRBJ2-7, with 7 bases in between that match TRBD2. Sequencing used PBMCs from the stem cell graft donor, obtained from the stem cell graft. The CDR3 protein: CASSLAASYEQYF. The sequenced DNA: TGTGCCAGCAGCCTAGCGGCCTCCTACGAGCAGTACTTC.